The entry below gives a single T cell receptor beta chain sequence along with its context. Germline lookup yields CDR1 MNHEY and CDR2 SVGAGI. Trimming removed 8 bases from V and 6 bases from J, with 16 bases in between. The CDR3 length is 13 residues. The sample originates from a study of technical replicates of blood from a few donors. Repertoires were generated with immunoSEQ multiplex PCR, while TCRdb's copy carries only in-frame clones and drops some. Among 85,000 to 100,000 clones listed, 94% were seen once. The V and J genes are TRBV6-5 and TRBJ1-2; the D gene is possibly TRBD1 (6 bases). This receptor was identified in a human donor in good health. Sequenced material: T cells isolated from PBMCs. The CDR3 reads CASRKDSSNGYTF. CDR3 coding DNA: TGTGCCAGCCGTAAGGACAGCTCAAATGGCTACACCTTC.